This T cell receptor (beta chain) was obtained from a study of radiotherapy plus CTLA-4 blockade in lung cancer. Looking at the study overall: Disease control reached 31%, with objective responses in approximately 17%. General study results and limits: Radiotherapy was combined with ipilimumab, and tumor-derived TCR clones then expanded in blood. Early blood T cell clone dynamics, with interferon-beta, were reported to best predict response.

Profiling relied on immunoSEQ multiplex PCR, and the TCRdb table lists in-frame clones only, not all of them. The data show 60,000 to 70,000 clones, with around 86% seen just once and less than 5% held by the top ten. Of note for this clone: Its specificity is not known.

The CDR3 sequence is 13 residues long. Germline trimming cut 2 bases from V and 4 bases from J; bases unmatched to any gene: 2. From germline, CDR1 is SGDLS and CDR2 YYNGEE. People whose metastatic non-small-cell lung cancer was chemo-refractory got focal radiation along with CTLA-4 blockade by ipilimumab. The receptor comes from a human donor with non-small cell lung cancer who had a partial response to radiotherapy plus ipilimumab. The material was peripheral blood, obtained from a patient treated with radiotherapy plus ipilimumab. The chain is built from TRBV9 and TRBJ1-2, with 7 bases matching TRBD1. The CDR3: CASSVGDSYGYTF. The CDR3 coding sequence is TGTGCCAGCAGCGTGGGGGACAGCTATGGCTACACCTTC.